This TCR beta chain was documented in a study of blood T cells in healthy people across ages. Trimming removed 1 base from V and 9 bases from J, with 12 bases in between. The germline V gene has CDR1 SGHTA and CDR2 FQGTGA. The CDR3 is 13 residues long. PCR was performed a second time for about 6 to 12 cycles using a sample-barcoded 5' primer and a J-beta primer mix. A template-switch adaptor with 12 random nucleotides tagged each cDNA molecule. TCRdb reprocessed the 5' RACE reads with MiXCR, giving one entry per CDR3 protein. The sample lists 750,000 or so distinct CDR3 sequences, just under 25% occurring once. A further study also used this sample, focusing on T cells of mothers and their children. That study adds: Thymic selection shapes TCR recombination output similarly in related and unrelated pairs. Related mother-child pairs shared marginally more repertoire than unrelated pairs, though not significantly. The search for persistent microchimeric T cell clones detected none.

V gene TRBV7-3 combines with J gene TRBJ1-1; D may be TRBD1 (5 bases). This TCR derives from a boy younger than 18 in good health. Input material: blood. For the CDR3, the DNA is TGTGCCAGCAGCTTAATGTCGTTGGGACAAGCTTTCTTT. Protein: CASSLMSLGQAFF.